The clone carrying this T cell receptor (beta chain) was counted a few times. Its antigen is currently unknown. Stem cell-like memory, regulatory, central memory and naive CD4+ cells were sorted via CD45RO/CCR7/CD25/CD127/CD95/CD27. Germline CDR1 is SQVTM and CDR2 is ANQGSEA. This CDR3 is 13 amino acids long. The V gene lost 4 bases and the J gene lost 0 bases, with 8 bases spanning the gap. The data belong to a study of beta chain features in type 1 diabetes. Study summary: No age, gender or cell yield differences were seen between patients and healthy donors. Points from the study as a whole: For Type 1 diabetes patients, all four CD4+ subsets carried TCRB CDR3s that were moderately but significantly shorter. Naive, central memory and regulatory TCRB repertoires appeared more similar among patients than healthy donors.

The authors reverse transcribed all of the isolated RNA, so sequencing captured expressed TCRB transcripts. An average of about 3.5 million reads was obtained for naive, central memory and regulatory T cell samples. The data were produced by immunoSEQ multiplex PCR, yet TCRdb's version contains in-frame clones alone and is incomplete. The sample comprises 120,000 or so clones, 15% to 20% of which are singletons, and 2% to 3% rests with the top ten. The source of this sequence is a young man with type 1 diabetes. Sequencing was carried out using central memory CD4+ T cells from blood. V usage is TRBV29-1 and J usage is TRBJ2-3; D uncertain. DNA of the CDR3: TGCAGCGTTGGGACCTCTAGCACAGATACGCAGTATTTT. Amino acids: CSVGTSSTDTQYF.